Detailed here is one TCR beta chain. The antigen remains undetermined. The data stem from a study of cytomegalovirus exposure and HLA in healthy donors. About the research overall: Earlier findings included roughly 120 million unique TCR beta sequences obtained from about 170 million T cells. Of about 390 genotyped donors, roughly 80% grouped in the Caucasian-associated ancestry cluster.

13 Jbeta primers and 60 Vbeta primers were used for the PCR. Generated by immunoSEQ multiplex PCR, the TCRdb table keeps only in-frame clones and is missing some. Here the sample spans approximately 150,000 clones, roughly 80% being singletons. V dropped 5 bases and J dropped 7; count of bases not matched to a gene: 9. Germline CDR1 and CDR2: SGHVS and FQNEAQ. The CDR3 sequence is 15 residues long. The study, taken as a whole, reports: Reports indicated that the classifier achieved high specificity and sensitivity in diagnosing cytomegalovirus status.

Donors were nominally healthy when sampled, though unrecorded immune exposures were likely. Sequencing was performed on PBMCs. The chain employs TRBV7-8 and TRBJ1-5; the match to TRBD1 covers 9 bases. The clonotype comes from a man aged 45 to 65 in good health and CMV-seropositive. DNA for the CDR3: TGTGCCAGCAGCATCACCGGGACAGGGAGGCAGCCCCAGCATTTT. Protein sequence: CASSITGTGRQPQHF.